This is a list of T cell receptor beta chains from one sample in a study of coeliac disease. Data came from immunoSEQ multiplex PCR; TCRdb stores just in-frame clones and leaves some out. This table holds a few thousand clones, 66% found once. Sequences were obtained from intraepithelial lymphocytes from the gut. The receptors come from a woman under 30 with active celiac disease. Both conserved end residues are part of each CDR3. The D gene is left open where the match is weak. Size is stated for part of the rows, as once, few or many counts, or as a class when the clone is expanded.

j_gene,abundance,v_gene,d_gene,CDR3nt,CDR3aa
TRBJ2-5,NA,TRBV2,TRBD2,TGTGCCAGCAGTGTAGGAGCGGGGGGTCGAGAGACCCAGTACTTC,CASSVGAGGRETQYF
TRBJ1-1,NA,TRBV20-1,NA,TGCAGTGCTAAGCGAGCAGCTTTCTTT,CSAKRAAFF
TRBJ2-1,NA,TRBV25-1,TRBD2,TGTGCCAGCAGTGTCATGGGGGGACTAGAGCAGTTCTTC,CASSVMGGLEQFF
TRBJ1-5,few,TRBV7-2,NA,TGTGCCAGCAGCCCCGGGGTCAGGATGGACCATCAGCCCCAGCATTTT,CASSPGVRMDHQPQHF
TRBJ2-7,NA,TRBV11-2,TRBD1,TGTGCCAGCAGCTTAGATCAATTCAGGGGGCGACCCTACGAGCAGTACTTC,CASSLDQFRGRPYEQYF
TRBJ2-7,few,TRBV5-4,TRBD2,TGTGCCAGCAGCTTGGCGTCTAGCGGGGGGCGCGAGCAGTACTTC,CASSLASSGGREQYF
TRBJ1-2,NA,TRBV5-1,NA,TGCGCCAGCAGCTTGGCCGGGGGGACCTATGGCTACACCTTC,CASSLAGGTYGYTF
TRBJ2-7,few,TRBV5-4,TRBD1,TGTGCCAGCAGCTTGAGGACAGGGGGCGACGAGCAGTACTTC,CASSLRTGGDEQYF
TRBJ2-1,NA,TRBV18,NA,TGTGCCAGCTCACCAGGGCAGTACGAGCAGTTCTTC,CASSPGQYEQFF
TRBJ2-1,large,TRBV27,TRBD2,TGTGCCAGCAGTTTGCGACTAGCGGGCGAGCAGTTCTTC,CASSLRLAGEQFF
TRBJ2-3,NA,TRBV4-1,NA,TGCGCCAGCAGCCAAGGGACTAGCACAGATACGCAGTATTTT,CASSQGTSTDTQYF
TRBJ2-1,few,TRBV10-1,TRBD2,TGCGCCAGCAGTGAGTCTTTTGCGGGGGGGCCCGGTGAGCAGTTCTTC,CASSESFAGGPGEQFF
TRBJ1-6,NA,TRBV7-9,NA,TGTGCCAGCAGCTTCGGTGTACCCCTCCACTTT,CASSFGVPLHF
TRBJ2-2,NA,TRBV9,TRBD1,TGTGCCAGCAGTAGACAGGGCTCGGGCACCGGGGAGCTGTTTTTT,CASSRQGSGTGELFF
TRBJ2-1,few,TRBV7-9,TRBD1,TGTGCAGTTTGGGGCAGGGGGCGAAGTAATGAGCAGTTCTTC,CAVWGRGRSNEQFF
TRBJ1-2,NA,TRBV14,NA,TGTGCCAGCAGCCAAGATGGGGGACATCGGCATTATAACTATGGCTACACCTTC,CASSQDGGHRHYNYGYTF
TRBJ2-7,once,TRBV21-1,NA,TGTGCCAGCAGCAAAGGGCCACGGAGGACGGTGAGCTCCTACGAGCAGTACTTC,CASSKGPRRTVSSYEQYF
TRBJ2-7,NA,TRBV11-2,TRBD1,TGTGCCAGCAGCTTAGAAAGACAGGGTCACGAGCAGTACTTC,CASSLERQGHEQYF
TRBJ2-1,NA,TRBV30,TRBD2,TGTGCCTGGAAACTAGCGGGGGCCATAAATGAGCAGTTCTTC,CAWKLAGAINEQFF
TRBJ2-5,NA,TRBV5-1,NA,TGCGCCAGTTACTACGGGTACATATCCCAAGAGACCCAGTACTTC,CASYYGYISQETQYF
TRBJ1-4,large,TRBV28,NA,TGTGCCAGCAGCCCCGGGGGGGATGAAAAACTGTTTTTT,CASSPGGDEKLFF
TRBJ2-2,NA,TRBV30,TRBD1,TGTGCCTCTCATAGGGGGCTCAACACCGGGGAGCTGTTTTTT,CASHRGLNTGELFF
TRBJ1-5,few,TRBV5-6,TRBD1,TGTGCCAGCAGCCCCTCAGGGGGCCAGCCCCAGCATTTT,CASSPSGGQPQHF
TRBJ1-1,NA,TRBV18,NA,TGTGCCAGCTCGCCGACAGCGTTGAACACTGAAGCTTTCTTT,CASSPTALNTEAFF
TRBJ1-2,NA,TRBV13,NA,TGTGCCAGCAGCTCCGGGGGGGGCGGAGGACTCGCTGGCTACACCTTC,CASSSGGGGGLAGYTF
TRBJ2-1,NA,TRBV11-2,NA,TGTGCCAGCAGCTTCCTCGGGGATGAGCAGTTCTTC,CASSFLGDEQFF
TRBJ2-3,NA,TRBV11-3,TRBD2,TGTGCCAGCAGCCGTAGCGGGGTCAACACAGATACGCAGTATTTT,CASSRSGVNTDTQYF
TRBJ1-6,NA,TRBV30,TRBD1,TGTGCCTGGAGTGTACAAGGGACAGGGGGCGTATCCTATAATTCACCCCTCCACTTT,CAWSVQGTGGVSYNSPLHF
TRBJ2-7,NA,TRBV5-1,NA,TGCGCCAGCAGCTTGGCCCGTGGGCGTTCCTACGAGCAGTACTTC,CASSLARGRSYEQYF
TRBJ1-1,NA,TRBV15,TRBD1,TGTGCCACCAGCAGGGGGACAGCCTTTTGGAGCACTGAAGCTTTCTTT,CATSRGTAFWSTEAFF
TRBJ1-4,NA,TRBV6-5,NA,TGTGCCAGCACCGAAACGGGGAGGGCTAATGAAAAACTGTTTTTT,CASTETGRANEKLFF
TRBJ1-2,NA,TRBV18,TRBD1,TGTGCCAGCTCACACGACAGGGGGAACTATGGCTACACCTTC,CASSHDRGNYGYTF
TRBJ2-5,NA,TRBV19,NA,TGTGCCAGTAGTACACGACGGGGGGAGACCCAGTACTTC,CASSTRRGETQYF
TRBJ2-5,NA,TRBV29-1,TRBD2,TGCAGCGCTGGGACTAGCGGGGGGCACCAAGAGACCCAGTACTTC,CSAGTSGGHQETQYF
TRBJ1-5,once,TRBV15,NA,TGTGCCACCAGCAGAGATAGGCCCCATCGAACAGGGTTTGTTCAGCCCCAGCATTTT,CATSRDRPHRTGFVQPQHF
TRBJ2-5,NA,TRBV7-6,NA,TGTGCCAGCAGCTTAGACATTGCAAAGACCCAGTACTTC,CASSLDIAKTQYF
TRBJ1-5,NA,TRBV28,NA,TGTGCCAGCAGCTTAGACCTCACAGCTGATAGCAATCAGCCCCAGCATTTT,CASSLDLTADSNQPQHF
TRBJ1-5,NA,TRBV19,NA,TGTGCCAGTAGTATGGTATTGAAGACAATGGGTCAGCCCCAGCATTTT,CASSMVLKTMGQPQHF
TRBJ2-1,NA,TRBV10-3,TRBD1,TGTGCCATCAGGGGACAGGGAAATAGGAATGAGCAGTTCTTC,CAIRGQGNRNEQFF
TRBJ1-4,NA,TRBV7-9,NA,TGTGCCAGCAGCTTAAGCGGGGGCGTCAATGAAAAACTGTTTTTT,CASSLSGGVNEKLFF
TRBJ1-2,few,TRBV29-1,NA,TGCAGCGTCCCAACTAACTATGGCTACACCTTC,CSVPTNYGYTF
TRBJ2-5,NA,TRBV6-5,NA,TGTGCCAGCAGTTACTCGATACTAGAGACCCAGTACTTC,CASSYSILETQYF
TRBJ2-1,NA,TRBV25-1,TRBD1,TGTGCCAGCAGTGAATCGGGGACAGGTAGCGATGAGCAGTTCTTC,CASSESGTGSDEQFF
TRBJ2-2,NA,TRBV7-2,TRBD1,TGTGCCAGCAGCTTAGTAGGGACAGGGTTTGGGGCCGGGGAGCTGTTTTTT,CASSLVGTGFGAGELFF
TRBJ1-1,NA,TRBV6-5,TRBD1,TGTGCCAGCAGTAAGGGGACAGGGGCGGGCACTGAAGCTTTCTTT,CASSKGTGAGTEAFF
TRBJ2-4,NA,TRBV7-9,TRBD1,TGTGCCAGCAGCACGCGGGACAGGGGAACCAAAAACATTCAGTACTTC,CASSTRDRGTKNIQYF